Detailed here is one T cell receptor (beta chain). Its specificity is unknown. Method: immunoSEQ multiplex PCR; TCRdb's copy keeps in-frame clones and lacks some. The repertoire holds about 66,000 clones, roughly 87% seen once, with 1.3% in the top ten. This sample was included in a study of graft-versus-host responses after intestinal transplantation. Overall study context: Anti-thymocyte globulin induction preceded three to four years of tacrolimus and steroid maintenance in all recipients.

Broader study findings: Detection of GvH clones occurred in recipient marrow, and some had their first appearance in ileum or blood. Patients who carried graft-donor T cell macrochimerism also had high graft-versus-host to host-versus-graft clonal ratios in their allografts. The highest levels of circulating GvH clones went along with early declines in HvG clones after transplant.

Trimming pared 4 bases from V and 0 bases from J, leaving 8 bases between. The CDR3 is 14 residues long. In germline, CDR1 is LGHNA, CDR2 YNFKEQ. The chain has TRBV4-2 and TRBJ2-3; D is ambiguous. Sequences were derived from unstimulated CD8+ T cells sorted from spleen or lymph node cells, sampled before intestinal transplant. The origin of this receptor is a human donor who received an intestinal transplant. The CDR3 loop reads CASSPPLSTDTQYF. Here the CDR3 DNA reads TGTGCCAGCAGCCCCCCCCTTAGCACAGATACGCAGTATTTT.